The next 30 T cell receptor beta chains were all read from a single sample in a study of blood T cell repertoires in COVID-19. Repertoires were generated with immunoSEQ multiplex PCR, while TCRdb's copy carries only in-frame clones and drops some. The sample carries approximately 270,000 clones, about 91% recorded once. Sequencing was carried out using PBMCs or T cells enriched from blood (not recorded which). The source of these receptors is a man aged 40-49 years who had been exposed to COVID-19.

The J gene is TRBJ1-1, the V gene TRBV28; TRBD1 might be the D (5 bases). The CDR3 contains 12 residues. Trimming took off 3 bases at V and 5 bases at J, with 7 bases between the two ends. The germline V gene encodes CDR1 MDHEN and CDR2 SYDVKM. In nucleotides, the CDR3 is TGTGCCAGCAGTTTCAGGGTGACTGAAGCTTTCTTT. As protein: CASSFRVTEAFF.

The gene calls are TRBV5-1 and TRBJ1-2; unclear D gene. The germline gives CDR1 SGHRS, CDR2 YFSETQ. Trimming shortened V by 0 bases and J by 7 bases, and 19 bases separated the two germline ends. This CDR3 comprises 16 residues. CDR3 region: CASSLGLDKAAAGYTF. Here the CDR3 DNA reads TGCGCCAGCAGCTTGGGGCTCGATAAAGCGGCTGCTGGCTACACCTTC. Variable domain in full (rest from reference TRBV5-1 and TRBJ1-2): KAGVTQTPRYLIKTRGQQVTLSCSPISGHRSVSWYQQTPGQGLQFLFEYFSETQRNKGNFPGRFSGRQFSNSRSEMNVSTLELGDSALYLCASSLGLDKAAAGYTFGSGTRLTVV.

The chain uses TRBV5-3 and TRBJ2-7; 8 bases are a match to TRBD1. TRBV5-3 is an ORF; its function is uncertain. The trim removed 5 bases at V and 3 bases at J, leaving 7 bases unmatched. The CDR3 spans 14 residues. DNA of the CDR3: TGTGCCAGAAGGATGGGACAGGAGGGCTACGAGCAGTACTTC. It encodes CARRMGQEGYEQYF.

The CDR3 sequence: CATSAIGNTIYF. In DNA form, the CDR3 reads TGTGCCACCAGTGCTATCGGAAACACCATATATTTT. The chain joins TRBV24-1 to TRBJ1-3, with D uncertain. The germline V gene encodes CDR1 KGHDR and CDR2 SFDVKD. Between the trimmed V and J ends, which lost 5 bases and 4 bases, there was a span of 5 bases. This CDR3 has 12 residues.

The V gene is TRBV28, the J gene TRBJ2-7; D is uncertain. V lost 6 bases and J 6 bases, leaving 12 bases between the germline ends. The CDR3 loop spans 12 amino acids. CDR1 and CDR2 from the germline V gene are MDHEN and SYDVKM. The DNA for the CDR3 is TGTGCCAGCAGACCAACGGGTGGCGAGCAGTACTTC. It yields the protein CASRPTGGEQYF.

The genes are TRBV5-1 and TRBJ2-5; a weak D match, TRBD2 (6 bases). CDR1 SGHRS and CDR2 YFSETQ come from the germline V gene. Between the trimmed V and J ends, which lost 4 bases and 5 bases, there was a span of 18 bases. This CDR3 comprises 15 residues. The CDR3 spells CASSPGGGAGETQYF. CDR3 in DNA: TGCGCCAGCAGCCCCGGGGGAGGTGCTGGGGAGACCCAGTACTTC.

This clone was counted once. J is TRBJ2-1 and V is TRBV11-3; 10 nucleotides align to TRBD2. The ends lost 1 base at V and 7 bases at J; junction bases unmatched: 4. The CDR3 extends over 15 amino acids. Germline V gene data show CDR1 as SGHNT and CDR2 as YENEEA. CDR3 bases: TGTGCCAGCAGCTTAGCGCCAGCGGGAGGGAATGAGCAGTTCTTC. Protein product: CASSLAPAGGNEQFF.

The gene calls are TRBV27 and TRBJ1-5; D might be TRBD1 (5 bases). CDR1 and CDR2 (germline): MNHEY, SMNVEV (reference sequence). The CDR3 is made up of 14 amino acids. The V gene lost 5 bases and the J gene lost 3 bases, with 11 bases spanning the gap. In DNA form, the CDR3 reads TGTGCCAGCAGTCTCCAGGGAACCAATCAGCCCCAGCATTTT. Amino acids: CASSLQGTNQPQHF.

Here the CDR3 reads CASSPLAGGPEQYF. The CDR3 nucleotides read TGTGCCAGCAGCCCTCTAGCGGGAGGGCCCGAGCAGTACTTC. The V call is TRBV11-2, the J call TRBJ2-7; 12 bases are a match to TRBD2. J lost 6 bases, V lost 5 bases, and 5 bases had no gene match. CDR3 length equals 14 residues. Germline V CDR1 and CDR2: SGHAT, FQNNGV.

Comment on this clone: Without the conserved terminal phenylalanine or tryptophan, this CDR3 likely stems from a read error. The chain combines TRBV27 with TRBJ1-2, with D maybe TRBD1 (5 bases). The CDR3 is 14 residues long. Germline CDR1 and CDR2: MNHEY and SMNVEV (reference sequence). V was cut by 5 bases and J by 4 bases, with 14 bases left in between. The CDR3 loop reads CASSPTEPLYGYTL. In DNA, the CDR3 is TGTGCCAGCAGTCCGACAGAGCCTCTCTATGGCTACACCCTC.

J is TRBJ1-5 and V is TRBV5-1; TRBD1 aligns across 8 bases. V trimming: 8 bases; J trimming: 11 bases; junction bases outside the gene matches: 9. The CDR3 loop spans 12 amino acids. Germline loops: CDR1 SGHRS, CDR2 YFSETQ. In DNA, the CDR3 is TGCGCCAGGGCTATTACAGGGGGGACCCAGCATTTT. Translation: CARAITGGTQHF.

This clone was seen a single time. CDR3 sequence: CATRDSSFYGYTF. The CDR3, as DNA: TGTGCCACCCGGGACAGCTCCTTCTATGGCTACACCTTC. The V and J genes are TRBV24-1 and TRBJ1-2; 7 nucleotides agree with TRBD1. V lost 9 bases, J lost 4 bases, and 7 bases stayed unmatched. The CDR3 has 13 residues. CDR1 and CDR2 from the germline V gene are KGHDR and SFDVKD.

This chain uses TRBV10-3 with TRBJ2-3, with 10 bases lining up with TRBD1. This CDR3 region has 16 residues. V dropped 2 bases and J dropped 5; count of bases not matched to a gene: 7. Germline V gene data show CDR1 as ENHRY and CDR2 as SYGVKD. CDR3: CAISETWTGGIDTQYF. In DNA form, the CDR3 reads TGTGCCATCAGTGAGACTTGGACAGGGGGGATAGATACGCAGTATTTT.

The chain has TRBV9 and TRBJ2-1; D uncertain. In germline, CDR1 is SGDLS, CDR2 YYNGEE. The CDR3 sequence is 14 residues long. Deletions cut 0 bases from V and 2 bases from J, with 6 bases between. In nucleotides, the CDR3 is TGTGCCAGCAGCGTAGAGCTAGCCTACAATGAGCAGTTCTTC. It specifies CASSVELAYNEQFF.

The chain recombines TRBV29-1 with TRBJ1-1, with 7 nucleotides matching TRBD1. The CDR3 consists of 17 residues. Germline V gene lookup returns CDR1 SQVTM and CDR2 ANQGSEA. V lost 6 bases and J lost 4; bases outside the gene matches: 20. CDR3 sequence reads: CSVLTLRTGARATEAFF. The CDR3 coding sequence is TGCAGCGTGCTAACACTACGAACAGGGGCGCGGGCCACTGAAGCTTTCTTT.

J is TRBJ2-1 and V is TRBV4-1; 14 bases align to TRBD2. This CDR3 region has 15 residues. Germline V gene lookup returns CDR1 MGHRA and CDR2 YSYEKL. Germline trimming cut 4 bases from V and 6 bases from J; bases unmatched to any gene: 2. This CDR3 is CASSRGTSGSNEQFF. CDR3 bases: TGCGCCAGCAGCCGCGGGACTAGCGGGAGCAATGAGCAGTTCTTC.

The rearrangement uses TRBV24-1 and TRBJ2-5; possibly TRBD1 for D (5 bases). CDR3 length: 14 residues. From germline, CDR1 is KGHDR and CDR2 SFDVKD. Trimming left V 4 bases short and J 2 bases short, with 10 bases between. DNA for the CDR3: TGTGCCACCAGTGACCCAGGGTATCAAGAGACCCAGTACTTC. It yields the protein CATSDPGYQETQYF.

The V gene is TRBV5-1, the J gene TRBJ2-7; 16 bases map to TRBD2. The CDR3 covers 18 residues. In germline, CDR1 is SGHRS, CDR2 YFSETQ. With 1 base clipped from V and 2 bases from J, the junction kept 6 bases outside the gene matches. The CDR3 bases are TGCGCCAGCAGCTTGATGCCGGGACTAGCGGGAGGGCCCTACGAGCAGTACTTC. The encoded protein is CASSLMPGLAGGPYEQYF.

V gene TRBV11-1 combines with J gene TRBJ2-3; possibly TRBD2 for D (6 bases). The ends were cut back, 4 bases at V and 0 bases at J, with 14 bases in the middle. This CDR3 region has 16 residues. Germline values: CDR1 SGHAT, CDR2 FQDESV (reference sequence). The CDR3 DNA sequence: TGTGCCAGCAGCTACCAAGGGCGGGGTAGCACAGATACGCAGTATTTT. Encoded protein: CASSYQGRGSTDTQYF. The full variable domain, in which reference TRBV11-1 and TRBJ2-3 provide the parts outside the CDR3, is EAEVAQSPRYKITEKSQAVAFWCDPISGHATLYWYRQILGQGPELLVQFQDESVVDDSQLPKDRFSAERLKGVDSTLKIQPAELGDSAMYLCASSYQGRGSTDTQYFGPGTRLTVL.

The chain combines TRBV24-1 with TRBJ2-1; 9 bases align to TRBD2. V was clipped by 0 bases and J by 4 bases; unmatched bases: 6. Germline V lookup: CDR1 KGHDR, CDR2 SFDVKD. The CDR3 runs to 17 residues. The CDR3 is CATSDLSLAGPYNEQFF. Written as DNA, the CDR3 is TGTGCCACCAGTGATTTGTCTCTAGCGGGACCTTACAATGAGCAGTTCTTC.

Written as DNA, the CDR3 is TGTGCCAGCAGACCGAGGGACAGTCGAAACACCATATATTTT. It codes for CASRPRDSRNTIYF. This sequence joins TRBV3-1 (or the pseudogene TRBV3-2) and TRBJ1-3; TRBD1 matches 7 bases. Germline V gene lookup returns CDR1 LGHDT and CDR2 YNNKEL (reference sequence). V gave up 6 bases and J gave up 5 bases; unmatched junction bases: 7. This CDR3 has 14 amino acids.

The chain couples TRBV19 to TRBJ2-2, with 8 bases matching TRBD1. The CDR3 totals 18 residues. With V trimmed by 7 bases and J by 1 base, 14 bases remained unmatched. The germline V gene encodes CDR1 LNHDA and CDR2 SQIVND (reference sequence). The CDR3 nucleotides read TGTGCCAGTATTCCCACCCGGCACAGGGGGAAGAACACCGGGGAGCTGTTTTTT. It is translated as CASIPTRHRGKNTGELFF. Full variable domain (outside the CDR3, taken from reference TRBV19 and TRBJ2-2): DGGITQSPKYLFRKEGQNVTLSCEQNLNHDAMYWYRQDPGQGLRLIYYSQIVNDFQKGDIAEGYSVSREKKESFPLTVTSAQKNPTAFYLCASIPTRHRGKNTGELFFGEGSRLTVL.

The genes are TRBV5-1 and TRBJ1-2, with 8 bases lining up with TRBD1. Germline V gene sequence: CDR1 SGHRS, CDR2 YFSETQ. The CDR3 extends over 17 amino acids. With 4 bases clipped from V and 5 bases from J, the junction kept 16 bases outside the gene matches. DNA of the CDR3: TGCGCCAGCAGCCCACCACCCTTGGACAGGGAGGGATATGGCTACACCTTC. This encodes CASSPPPLDREGYGYTF.

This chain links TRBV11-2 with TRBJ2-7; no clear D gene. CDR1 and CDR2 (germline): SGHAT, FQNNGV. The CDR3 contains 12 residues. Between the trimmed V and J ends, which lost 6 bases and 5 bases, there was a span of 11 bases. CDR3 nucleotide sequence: TGTGCCAGCAGTTTGACAATCCACGAGCAGTACTTC. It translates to CASSLTIHEQYF.

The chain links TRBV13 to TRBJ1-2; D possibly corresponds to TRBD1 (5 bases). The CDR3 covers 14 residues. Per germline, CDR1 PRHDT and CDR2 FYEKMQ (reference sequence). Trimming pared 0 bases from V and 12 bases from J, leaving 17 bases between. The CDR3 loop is CASSLGASDNLDTF. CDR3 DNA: TGTGCCAGCAGCTTAGGGGCGTCGGACAACCTGGACACCTTC.

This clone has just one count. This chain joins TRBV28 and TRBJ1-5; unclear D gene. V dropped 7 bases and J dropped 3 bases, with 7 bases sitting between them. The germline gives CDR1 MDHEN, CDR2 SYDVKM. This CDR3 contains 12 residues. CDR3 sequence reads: CASTQYNQPQHF. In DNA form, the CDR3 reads TGTGCCAGCACACAGTACAATCAGCCCCAGCATTTT.

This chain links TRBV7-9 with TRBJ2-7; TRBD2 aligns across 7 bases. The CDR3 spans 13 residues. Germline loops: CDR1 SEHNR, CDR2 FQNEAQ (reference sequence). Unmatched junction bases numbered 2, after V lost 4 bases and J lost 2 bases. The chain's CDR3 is CASSYGTTYEQYF. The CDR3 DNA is TGTGCCAGCAGCTACGGGACTACCTACGAGCAGTACTTC. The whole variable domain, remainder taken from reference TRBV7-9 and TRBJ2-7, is DTGVSQNPRHKITKRGQNVTFRCDPISEHNRLYWYRQTLGQGPEFLTYFQNEAQLEKSRLLSDRFSAERPKGSFSTLEIQRTEQGDSAMYLCASSYGTTYEQYFGPGTRLTVT.

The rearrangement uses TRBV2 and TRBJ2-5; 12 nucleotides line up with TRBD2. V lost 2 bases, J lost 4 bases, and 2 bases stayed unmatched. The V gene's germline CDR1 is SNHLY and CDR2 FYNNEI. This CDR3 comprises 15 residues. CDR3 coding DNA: TGTGCCAGCAGTGAACAGGGACTAGCGGGAGAGACCCAGTACTTC. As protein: CASSEQGLAGETQYF.

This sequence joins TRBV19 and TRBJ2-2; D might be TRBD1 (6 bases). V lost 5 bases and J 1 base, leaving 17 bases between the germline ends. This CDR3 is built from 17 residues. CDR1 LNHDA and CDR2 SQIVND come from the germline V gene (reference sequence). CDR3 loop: CASSLQPGTKNTGELFF. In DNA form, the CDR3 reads TGTGCCAGTAGTCTGCAGCCTGGGACAAAGAACACCGGGGAGCTGTTTTTT.

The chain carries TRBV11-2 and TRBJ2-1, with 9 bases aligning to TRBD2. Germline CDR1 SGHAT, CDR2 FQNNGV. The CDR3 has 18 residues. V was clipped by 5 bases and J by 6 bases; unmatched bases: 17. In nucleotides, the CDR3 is TGTGCCAGCAGCACAACATGGTTGGCGGGAGGGCTTGGCAATGAGCAGTTCTTC. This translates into CASSTTWLAGGLGNEQFF.